The rows below give T cell receptor beta chains drawn from one sample of a study of identical twins. TCRdb redid the calling of the 5' RACE reads with MiXCR, one entry per CDR3 protein. The top ten hold 0.25% to 0.3% of the sample, which has 1.5 million to 2 million distinct CDR3 sequences, less than 35% seen once. The source material was cord blood. These receptor sequences come from a newborn girl in good health. Both conserved end residues are part of each CDR3. Clone size is given for some rows only: seen once, a few or many times, or a class if the clone is expanded.

v_call clone_size cdr3_aa
TRBV6-6 few CASTVDSHPTGELFF
TRBV7-9 many CASSSRTVLNEQFF
TRBV12-3/TRBV12-4 NA CASSYTGQNTEAFF
TRBV6-5 NA CARGLAGDGNTDTQYF
TRBV20-1 NA CSARPAGALSQPQHF
TRBV18 NA CASSPPGLGYIGEQFF
TRBV12-3/TRBV12-4 few CASSPGLAVTSTDTQYF
TRBV13 few CASSFATSDRYNEQFF
TRBV7-2 NA CASSSWEDTEAFF
TRBV6-6 few CASISRRDNSPLHF
TRBV27 NA CASSWMGAITDTQYF
TRBV28 once CARRGSNQPQHF
TRBV28 NA CASSLFGRLWTEAFF
TRBV10-3 many CAISESGGYNEQFF
TRBV6-2/TRBV6-3 few CASSSGGLGYEQYF
TRBV5-1 NA CASSLGRESLFATQYF
TRBV19 NA CASSIGVRRYNQPQHF
TRBV29-1 many CSVEDLTSGREETQYF
TRBV7-2 NA CASSSGEVSSQPQHF
TRBV9 NA CAGSVLGGRNYGYTF
TRBV12-3/TRBV12-4 few CASRPGTSDFYEQYF
TRBV7-2 few CASSLVVGAGEQYF
TRBV27 few CASSVRVLLRGTDTQYF
TRBV7-9 NA CASSKDVTYEQYF
TRBV6-5 few CASSRTKWETQYF
TRBV28 NA CATGLAGAKDTQYF
TRBV12-3/TRBV12-4 once CASSYRGGVNEQFF